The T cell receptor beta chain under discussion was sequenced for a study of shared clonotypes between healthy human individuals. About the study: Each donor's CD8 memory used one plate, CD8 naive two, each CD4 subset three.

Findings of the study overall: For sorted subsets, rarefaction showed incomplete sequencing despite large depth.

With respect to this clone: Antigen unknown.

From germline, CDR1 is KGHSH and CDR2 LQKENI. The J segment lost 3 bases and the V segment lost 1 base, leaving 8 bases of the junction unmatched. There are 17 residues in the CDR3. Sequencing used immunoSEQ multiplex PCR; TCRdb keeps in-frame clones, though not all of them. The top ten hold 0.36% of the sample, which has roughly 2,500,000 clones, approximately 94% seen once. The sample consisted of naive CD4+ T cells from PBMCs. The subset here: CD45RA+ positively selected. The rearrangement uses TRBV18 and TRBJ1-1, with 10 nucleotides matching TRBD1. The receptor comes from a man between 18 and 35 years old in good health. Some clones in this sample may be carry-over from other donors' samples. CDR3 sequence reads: CASSPRGRDRGYTEAFF. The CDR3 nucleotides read TGTGCCAGCTCACCACGCGGGAGGGACAGGGGCTACACTGAAGCTTTCTTT. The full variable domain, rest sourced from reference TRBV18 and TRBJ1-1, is NAGVMQNPRHLVRRRGQEARLRCSPMKGHSHVYWYRQLPEEGLKFMVYLQKENIIDESGMPKERFSAEFPKEGPSILRIQQVVRGDSAAYFCASSPRGRDRGYTEAFFGQGTRLTVV.